The 13 T cell receptor beta chains given below trace back to one sample, sequenced in a study of cytomegalovirus exposure and HLA in healthy donors. PCR was performed using 60 Vbeta and 13 Jbeta primers. Sequencing was performed with immunoSEQ multiplex PCR; in TCRdb, only in-frame clones are kept and a portion is missing. This sample has approximately 110,000 clones, with around 73% found just once. The material sequenced was PBMCs. The receptors were gathered from a man aged 30-40 years in good health and CMV-seronegative.

This clone turned up a few times. The genes are TRBV6-1 and TRBJ1-1; D is ambiguous. CDR3 size: 13 residues. The germline CDR1 and CDR2 sequences are MNHNS and SASEGT. V lost 7 bases and J 8 bases, leaving 17 bases between the germline ends. The CDR3 sequence: CASTPRVPEEAFF. The CDR3 DNA follows: TGTGCCAGCACCCCGAGGGTCCCGGAGGAAGCTTTCTTT.

V and J are TRBV7-9 and TRBJ1-2; TRBD1 agrees at 7 bases. The germline gives CDR1 SEHNR, CDR2 FQNEAQ (reference sequence). The CDR3 extends over 16 amino acids. Unmatched junction bases numbered 11, after V lost 5 bases and J lost 2 bases. The CDR3 region has the DNA TGTGCCAGCAGCCTATCGGGACAGAATGTGAACTATGGCTACACCTTC. It translates to CASSLSGQNVNYGYTF.

The genes are TRBV4-1 and TRBJ2-7; D might be TRBD2 (6 bases). There are 17 residues in the CDR3. In germline, CDR1 is MGHRA, CDR2 YSYEKL. V was shortened by 4 bases and J by 2 bases, with 21 bases between the two germline ends. The DNA for the CDR3 is TGCGCCAGCAGCCTTCAATTGCGCGGAGGGACGGCCTACGAGCAGTACTTC. Amino acids: CASSLQLRGGTAYEQYF.

J is TRBJ2-3 and V is TRBV5-1, with TRBD2 matching 16 bases. Germline values: CDR1 SGHRS, CDR2 YFSETQ. The CDR3 runs 16 residues. After removal of 4 bases from V and 11 bases from J, the junction contained 10 bases not matched to a gene. The CDR3 nucleotides read TGCGCCAGCAGCGTCACGGGACTAGCGGGAGGGAACATGCAGTATTTT. This gives the protein CASSVTGLAGGNMQYF.

J is TRBJ1-2 and V is TRBV28; possible D gene TRBD1, 5 bases. Germline V CDR1 and CDR2: MDHEN, SYDVKM. This CDR3 contains 14 residues. V lost 9 bases, J lost 5 bases, and 19 bases lay in between. As DNA, the CDR3 is TGTGCCAGTTTGGGGGGTACATTCCCTTATGGCTACACCTTC. As protein: CASLGGTFPYGYTF.

This chain joins TRBV29-1 and TRBJ1-4; the match to TRBD1 covers 9 bases. The CDR3 runs to 14 residues. V shed 6 bases and J 5 bases; nucleotides not matched to a gene: 7. Germline V CDR1 and CDR2: SQVTM, ANQGSEA. The CDR3 DNA is TGCAGCGTATCCTTGGACAGGGGAAATGAAAAACTGTTTTTT. As protein: CSVSLDRGNEKLFF.

Written as DNA, the CDR3 is TGCGCCAGCAGCCTTAGCGGGGGGGCGACCGGGGAGCTGTTTTTT. Its protein is CASSLSGGATGELFF. V is TRBV5-1 and J is TRBJ2-2; 11 nucleotides agree with TRBD2. This CDR3 spans 15 amino acids. The J segment lost 5 bases and the V segment lost 4 bases, leaving 4 bases of the junction unmatched. Germline CDR1 reads SGHRS; CDR2 reads YFSETQ.

This rearrangement joins TRBV28 to TRBJ1-1; 8 bases fit TRBD1. The CDR3 has 15 residues. Germline CDR1 is MDHEN and CDR2 is SYDVKM. V dropped 3 bases and J dropped 3; count of bases not matched to a gene: 6. The CDR3 sequence: CASSLRTGWDTEAFF. The CDR3 DNA reads as TGTGCCAGCAGTTTGAGGACAGGGTGGGACACTGAAGCTTTCTTT.

The rearrangement links TRBV30 to TRBJ2-7, with D maybe TRBD2 (6 bases). The germline V gene has CDR1 GTSNPN and CDR2 SVGIG (reference sequence). V dropped 0 bases and J dropped 4 bases, with 10 bases sitting between them. CDR3 length: 13 residues. CDR3 bases: TGTGCCTGGAGTGTGACCGGGGGTTACGAGCAGTACTTC. It specifies CAWSVTGGYEQYF.

The chain joins TRBV19 to TRBJ2-1; 7 nucleotides agree with TRBD1. Unmatched junction bases numbered 7, after V lost 9 bases and J lost 5 bases. There are 13 residues in the CDR3. From germline, CDR1 is LNHDA and CDR2 SQIVND (reference sequence). The CDR3 nucleotides read TGTGCCAGCGGACAGGATTATAACAATGAGCAGTTCTTC. It codes for CASGQDYNNEQFF.

V gene TRBV9 combines with J gene TRBJ1-2; TRBD1 agrees at 9 bases. The CDR3 extends over 14 amino acids. J was trimmed by 2 bases and V by 3 bases; bases with no gene match: 2. Germline lookup yields CDR1 SGDLS and CDR2 YYNGEE. The CDR3 here is CASSGDRGNYGYTF. The CDR3 DNA reads TGTGCCAGCAGCGGAGACAGGGGGAACTATGGCTACACCTTC.

The V call is TRBV5-6, the J call TRBJ1-1, with D unclear. Germline lookup yields CDR1 SGHDT and CDR2 YYEEEE. V lost 1 base and J 7 bases, leaving 11 bases between the germline ends. CDR3 length: 13 residues. CDR3 sequence reads: CASSLSQPIEAFF. The CDR3 DNA reads as TGTGCCAGCAGCTTGTCTCAACCTATTGAAGCTTTCTTT. Together with reference TRBV5-6 and TRBJ1-1, the CDR3 gives the full variable domain: DAGVTQSPTHLIKTRGQQVTLRCSPKSGHDTVSWYQQALGQGPQFIFQYYEEEERQRGNFPDRFSGHQFPNYSSELNVNALLLGDSALYLCASSLSQPIEAFFGQGTRLTVV.

The chain recombines TRBV2 with TRBJ2-7; 16 bases align to TRBD2. V trimming: 6 bases; J trimming: 0 bases; junction bases outside the gene matches: 8. CDR3 length: 18 residues. Germline values: CDR1 SNHLY, CDR2 FYNNEI. CDR3 nucleotide sequence: TGTGCCAGCAGCGAGGGACTAGCGGGAGGGCTTTTCTCCTACGAGCAGTACTTC. It yields the protein CASSEGLAGGLFSYEQYF.